The 2 T cell receptor beta chains in this list originate from one sample, sequenced in a study of T cell responses to AZD1222 COVID-19 vaccine (dated by TCRdb to the early 2020s). Library preparation used the immunoSEQ multiplex PCR assay. In TCRdb, the immuneACCESS table is reduced to in-frame sequences with V and J assigned. These tables do not hold every clone; where another copy was compared, an unresolved V gene accounts for under half, and the others remain unexplained. The sample profile shows under 130,000 clones; roughly 91% of them were found once. In total, the top ten clones hold about 4.8% of the sample. The time point label for this specimen denotes: baseline before first vaccination. The sequenced sample was peripheral blood, obtained on day 0 of AZD1222 vaccination. The receptors stem from an adult in good health.

This sequence joins TRBV10-3 and TRBJ2-6, with TRBD2 as a possible D gene (5 bases). The CDR3 is 14 amino acids. Trimming cost V 5 bases and J 1 base, with 6 bases left between them. Germline-derived CDR1 and CDR2 are ENHRY and SYGVKD. In DNA, the CDR3 is TGTGCCATCAGTCGGGGATCTGGGGCCAACGTCCTGACTTTC. Translated: CAISRGSGANVLTF.

This clone is termed medium-sized. The gene calls are TRBV7-2 and TRBJ2-5; D is possibly TRBD1 (6 bases). The CDR3 spans 15 residues. The germline V gene has CDR1 SGHTA and CDR2 FQGNSA. With 5 bases removed from V and 7 bases from J, the gap between germline ends came to 20 bases. The CDR3 loop is CASSPDWRTEGTQYF. Here the CDR3 DNA reads TGTGCCAGCAGCCCTGATTGGAGGACAGAGGGGACCCAGTACTTC.